These 21 T cell receptor beta chains came from one sample sequenced in a study of blood T cell repertoires in COVID-19 (dated by TCRdb to the early 2020s). Preparation of the library involved the immunoSEQ multiplex PCR assay. This is the immuneACCESS table as TCRdb keeps it, with only in-frame sequences that have V and J called. A part of the clones is gone; compared with another copy, unresolved V genes explain less than half, and the rest is unexplained. A total of approximately 230,000 clones appear in this sample, 70% to 90% of them only once. The top ten clonotypes cover approximately 2.1% of the sample. The specimen sequenced was peripheral blood. These receptors were obtained from a woman between 40 and 50 years old who had recovered from COVID-19.

This chain links TRBV15 with TRBJ1-3, with D perhaps TRBD1 (6 bases). The CDR3 has 17 residues. Trimming removed 0 bases from V and 0 bases from J, with 12 bases in between. Germline CDR1 and CDR2: LNHNV and YYDKDF (reference sequence). Here the CDR3 DNA reads TGTGCCACCAGCAGAGATCCGACAGGAAGCTCTGGAAACACCATATATTTT. This encodes CATSRDPTGSSGNTIYF.

The V call is TRBV3-1 (or the pseudogene TRBV3-2), the J call TRBJ2-1; possible D gene TRBD2, 6 bases. CDR1 and CDR2 (germline): LGHDT, YNNKEL (reference sequence). V was clipped by 4 bases and J by 8 bases, with 12 bases between them. CDR3 length: 13 amino acids. CDR3 nucleotides: TGTGCCAGCAGCCCGGACTATGGACATGAGCAGTTCTTC. Its translation: CASSPDYGHEQFF.

The chain couples TRBV2 to TRBJ2-1, with 10 bases lining up with TRBD2. Germline loops: CDR1 SNHLY, CDR2 FYNNEI. The CDR3 extends over 13 amino acids. Trimming took 0 bases from V and 10 from J; bases not matched to a gene: 0. In DNA form, the CDR3 reads TGTGCCAGCAGTGAAGCGGGACTAGCGGAGCAGTTCTTC. Its protein product is CASSEAGLAEQFF.

This clone was detected once. CDR3 in amino acids: CAAQRAGGYNEQFF. CDR3 nucleotide sequence: TGTGCCGCCCAAAGGGCGGGAGGTTACAATGAGCAGTTCTTC. The J gene is TRBJ2-1, the V gene TRBV10-3, with TRBD2 matching over 8 bases. J gave up 4 bases and V 11 bases, and 10 bases lay outside the gene matches. The CDR3 extends over 14 amino acids. CDR1 and CDR2 (germline): ENHRY, SYGVKD.

This clone was seen more than once but under ten times. The chain carries TRBV18 and TRBJ1-1; D perhaps matches TRBD1 (6 bases). Germline V gives CDR1 KGHSH, CDR2 LQKENI. V lost 1 base and J lost 1, with 16 bases in between. The CDR3 is made up of 17 amino acids. In nucleotides, the CDR3 is TGTGCCAGCTCACCACGTATGCAGGGGATGGCGAACACTGAAGCTTTCTTT. Translation gives CASSPRMQGMANTEAFF.

V and J are TRBV18 and TRBJ2-5; D is ambiguous. In germline, CDR1 is KGHSH, CDR2 LQKENI. The V end was cut by 0 bases, the J end by 2 bases, with 4 bases between. This CDR3 is built from 13 residues. DNA for the CDR3: TGTGCCAGCTCACCACCCCAGCAAGAGACCCAGTACTTC. Translation: CASSPPQQETQYF.

The chain recombines TRBV5-6 with TRBJ1-4; D unclear. The CDR3 spans 12 residues. The V end lost 0 bases, the J end lost 8 bases, and 5 bases lay between the germline ends. Germline CDR1 is SGHDT and CDR2 is YYEEEE. The CDR3 region has the DNA TGTGCCAGCAGCTTGGCGGGGGAAAAACTGTTTTTT. The encoded protein is CASSLAGEKLFF. Full variable domain (missing parts from reference TRBV5-6 and TRBJ1-4): DAGVTQSPTHLIKTRGQQVTLRCSPKSGHDTVSWYQQALGQGPQFIFQYYEEEERQRGNFPDRFSGHQFPNYSSELNVNALLLGDSALYLCASSLAGEKLFFGSGTQLSVL.

CDR3 protein: CATVDLRGQPQHF. In DNA, the CDR3 is TGTGCCACTGTTGACCTCCGAGGTCAGCCCCAGCATTTT. The chain has TRBV15 and TRBJ1-5, with D unclear. The CDR3 contains 13 residues. Germline V gives CDR1 LNHNV, CDR2 YYDKDF (reference sequence). Deletions cut 9 bases from V and 6 bases from J, with 15 bases between.

In its sample, this clone was seen once. The chain is built from TRBV6-5 and TRBJ2-5, with TRBD2 matching over 12 bases. From germline, CDR1 is MNHEY and CDR2 SVGAGI. The length of the CDR3 is 15 residues. Trimming cost V 4 bases and J 2 bases; bases outside gene matches: 2. The chain's CDR3 is CASSSGLAGQETQYF. The CDR3 nucleotides are TGTGCCAGCAGTTCCGGACTAGCGGGACAAGAGACCCAGTACTTC.

This chain connects TRBV7-9 to TRBJ2-5, with 7 nucleotides matching TRBD2. The CDR3 is made up of 15 amino acids. The J segment lost 2 bases and the V segment lost 4 bases, leaving 7 bases of the junction unmatched. Germline values: CDR1 SEHNR, CDR2 FQNEAQ (reference sequence). Here the CDR3 reads CASSWSGTQQETQYF. The DNA of the CDR3 is TGTGCCAGCAGCTGGAGCGGGACCCAGCAAGAGACCCAGTACTTC.

CDR3 amino acids: CASSTTGLNEKLFF. The CDR3 nucleotides are TGTGCCAGCAGCACGACAGGACTTAATGAAAAACTGTTTTTT. The chain couples TRBV7-9 to TRBJ1-4; perhaps TRBD1 as D (6 bases). CDR1 is SEHNR, CDR2 FQNEAQ, per germline (reference sequence). This CDR3 region has 14 residues. V was clipped by 5 bases and J by 4 bases, with 11 bases between them.

The chain recombines TRBV7-9 with TRBJ2-5; maybe TRBD2 (6 bases). V was cut by 2 bases and J by 5 bases, with 12 bases left in between. Germline V CDR1 and CDR2: SEHNR, FQNEAQ (reference sequence). There are 14 residues in the CDR3. Here the CDR3 reads CASSLNWGGETQYF. The CDR3 DNA reads TGTGCCAGCAGCTTAAATTGGGGAGGCGAGACCCAGTACTTC. Based on the CDR3 plus reference TRBV7-9 and TRBJ2-5, the full variable domain is DTGVSQNPRHKITKRGQNVTFRCDPISEHNRLYWYRQTLGQGPEFLTYFQNEAQLEKSRLLSDRFSAERPKGSFSTLEIQRTEQGDSAMYLCASSLNWGGETQYFGPGTRLLVL.

The rearrangement joins TRBV7-2 to TRBJ2-7, with 9 positions matching TRBD1. J was trimmed by 4 bases and V by 5 bases; bases with no gene match: 9. Looked up from germline, CDR1 is SGHTA and CDR2 is FQGNSA. This CDR3 spans 15 amino acids. The CDR3 region has the DNA TGTGCCAGCAGCCTCTCAGGGACAGGGTCTTACGAGCAGTACTTC. Translated: CASSLSGTGSYEQYF.

The genes are TRBV28 and TRBJ2-5; weak D call: TRBD2 (5 bases). With 2 bases removed from V and 9 bases from J, the gap between germline ends came to 16 bases. The CDR3 sequence is 14 residues long. The germline gives CDR1 MDHEN, CDR2 SYDVKM. CDR3 nucleotides: TGTGCCAGCAGTTTAAAGCCGGCTTCGCGGGCCCAGTACTTC. It codes for CASSLKPASRAQYF.

The rearrangement joins TRBV6-5 to TRBJ1-2; D is unclear. Germline-derived CDR1 and CDR2 are MNHEY and SVGAGI. The CDR3 is 16 amino acids. V was trimmed by 2 bases and J by 6 bases, leaving 19 bases between them. CDR3 in DNA: TGTGCCAGCAGTTACAAGCCGTTGCGAGTTTCCGATGGCTACACCTTC. Residues: CASSYKPLRVSDGYTF.

The chain has TRBV29-1 and TRBJ2-7; the D is unclear. V dropped 4 bases and J dropped 1 base, with 8 bases sitting between them. Germline V lookup: CDR1 SQVTM, CDR2 ANQGSEA. The CDR3 length is 12 residues. CDR3 bases: TGCAGCGTTGCGGTGAGTTCCTACGAGCAGTACTTC. Encoded protein: CSVAVSSYEQYF.

The chain joins TRBV29-1 to TRBJ1-4; D gene uncertain. There are 13 residues in the CDR3. Trimming removed 4 bases at V and 4 bases at J, with 10 bases between. Germline assignment: CDR1 SQVTM and CDR2 ANQGSEA. The CDR3 DNA reads TGCAGCGTTGTCGGGGTGATTAATGAAAAACTGTTTTTT. It translates to CSVVGVINEKLFF.

The chain employs TRBV4-1 and TRBJ2-1; tentatively, D is TRBD2 (5 bases). The germline V and J ends were trimmed by 3 bases and 4 bases, with 19 bases remaining between them. Looked up from germline, CDR1 is MGHRA and CDR2 is YSYEKL. The CDR3 has 17 amino acids. In DNA, the CDR3 is TGCGCCAGCAGCCAGGGAGTTGGTCTTAGTTGGTACAATGAGCAGTTCTTC. This sequence encodes CASSQGVGLSWYNEQFF.

The chain uses TRBV18 and TRBJ2-7; 9 bases are a match to TRBD2. Germline V lookup: CDR1 KGHSH, CDR2 LQKENI. The CDR3 is 15 amino acids. The junction had 8 bases not matched to a gene; V was cut back by 3 bases and J by 5 bases. DNA for the CDR3: TGTGCCAGCTCACCCGGGGCTAGCGGGACCCACGAGCAGTACTTC. Encoded protein: CASSPGASGTHEQYF.

V and J are TRBV11-3 and TRBJ2-5, with TRBD1 identical over 7 bases. The V gene end was trimmed by 1 base and the J gene end by 6 bases; junction bases not matched to a gene: 8. Per germline, CDR1 SGHNT and CDR2 YENEEA. This CDR3 region has 15 residues. The CDR3 DNA follows: TGTGCCAGCAGCTTAGGGATAACAGGGGTAAAGACCCAGTACTTC. Amino acids: CASSLGITGVKTQYF.

This clone is a singleton in its sample. V and J are TRBV18 and TRBJ2-7; no reliable D call. Looked up from germline, CDR1 is KGHSH and CDR2 is LQKENI. The CDR3 spans 14 residues. V was clipped by 4 bases and J by 2 bases, with 12 bases between them. This CDR3 reads CASSRVRGPYEQYF. The CDR3 nucleotides are TGTGCCAGCTCACGGGTGCGCGGCCCCTACGAGCAGTACTTC.